This TCR beta chain was found in a study of blood T cell repertoires in COVID-19. In the study overall: The United States, Italy and Spain provided the acute and convalescent COVID-19 samples. T cells, B-cell-depleted T cells, or PBMCs provided the cDNA or gDNA that served as material.

From germline, CDR1 is SGDLS and CDR2 YYNGEE. The CDR3 totals 12 residues. Trimming left V 0 bases short and J 10 bases short, with 8 bases between. Methods used by the authors: Reference gene primer amplification gave nucleated cell count estimates. TCRdb's table, derived via immunoSEQ multiplex PCR, lists solely in-frame clones and lacks some. Clone size and V and J calls were adopted from that table, with D and trimming inferred from the DNA. Among 150,000 to 200,000 clones listed, approximately 85% were seen once. The sequence derives from a human donor with active or convalescent COVID-19. The donor label of this sample is uncertain. The sample consisted of peripheral blood. The chain employs TRBV9 and TRBJ2-1; TRBD2 might be the D (7 bases). The CDR3 DNA follows: TGTGCCAGCAGCGTAGGCGGGGGCGAGCAGTTCTTC. Amino acids: CASSVGGGEQFF. Drawing the rest from reference TRBV9 and TRBJ2-1, the complete variable domain is DSGVTQTPKHLITATGQRVTLRCSPRSGDLSVYWYQQSLDQGLQFLIQYYNGEERAKGNILERFSAQQFPDLHSELNLSSLELGDSALYFCASSVGGGEQFFGPGTRLTVL.